The 8 T cell receptor beta chains below all came from one sample that was sequenced in a study of T cells in Graves' hyperthyroidism and ophthalmopathy. TCR beta CDR3 regions were amplified from RNA. HTBI primers drove first-round RT-PCR of the TCR CDR3. MiXCR was run by TCRdb on the multiplex PCR reads, yielding one entry per CDR3 protein. Among 500,000 to 600,000 distinct CDR3 sequences listed, 15% to 20% were seen once. The sample consisted of blood. The receptors derive from a man in his forties with Graves' ophthalmopathy.

The CDR3 spells CASSFFWREAEQFF. The CDR3 nucleotides are TGTGCCAGTAGTTTTTTTTGGAGGGAGGCCGAGCAGTTCTTC. The V call is TRBV19, the J call TRBJ2-1; D may be TRBD2 (6 bases). The CDR3 is 14 amino acids. CDR1 LNHDA and CDR2 SQIVND come from the germline V gene (reference sequence). The V end lost 5 bases, the J end lost 10 bases, and 18 bases lay between the germline ends.

This clonotype was seen a few times. For the CDR3, the DNA is TGTGCCAGCAGTTATATTTTAGGAGCTAATCAGCCCCAGCATTTT. It translates to CASSYILGANQPQHF. This chain links TRBV27 with TRBJ1-5; D is ambiguous. Looked up from germline, CDR1 is MNHEY and CDR2 is SMNVEV (reference sequence). CDR3 length equals 15 residues. The V end lost 4 bases, the J end lost 4 bases, and 14 bases lay between the germline ends.

This clonotype came up many times. The V gene is TRBV12-3 or TRBV12-4, the J gene TRBJ1-1; D not certain. The germline V and J ends were trimmed by 3 bases and 1 base, with 12 bases remaining between them. The CDR3 has 15 residues. The CDR3 loop reads CASSLVSSWNTEAFF. CDR3 nucleotide sequence: TGTGCCAGCAGTTTGGTATCCAGTTGGAACACTGAAGCTTTCTTT.

J is TRBJ2-5 and V is TRBV20-1, with 16 bases that match TRBD2. V lost 3 bases and J lost 4; bases outside the gene matches: 2. In germline, CDR1 is DFQATT, CDR2 SNEGSKA (reference sequence). This CDR3 is built from 15 residues. The CDR3 loop reads CSARGTSGRGETQYF. The CDR3 DNA sequence: TGCAGTGCTAGGGGGACTAGCGGGAGGGGAGAGACCCAGTACTTC.

The chain carries TRBV10-3 and TRBJ2-7; D is unclear. Trimming took 0 bases from V and 0 from J, leaving 9 bases between them. The CDR3 is 15 residues long. From germline, CDR1 is ENHRY and CDR2 SYGVKD. The CDR3 nucleotides are TGTGCCATCAGTGAGTCGACGCGGATCTCCTACGAGCAGTACTTC. It yields the protein CAISESTRISYEQYF.

In this sample, this clonotype turned up a few times. Mismatch with germline at one junction end may stem from a read error. The chain couples TRBV6-1 to TRBJ1-6, with a possible D match to TRBD1 (5 bases). The length of the CDR3 is 16 residues. The germline CDR1 and CDR2 sequences are MNHNS and SASEGT. This chain's CDR3 is CASSEVFWGWSSPLHF. CDR3 bases: TGTGCCAGCAGCGAAGTTTTCTGGGGCTGGAGTTCACCCCTCCACTTT.

The V call is TRBV7-8, the J call TRBJ1-1; D remains ambiguous. CDR1 SGHVS and CDR2 FQNEAQ come from the germline V gene. V dropped 4 bases and J dropped 1 base, with 16 bases sitting between them. CDR3 length: 16 amino acids. The DNA for the CDR3 is TGTGCCAGCAGCTCCGTTGGTACGGGAAGGAACACTGAAGCTTTCTTT. Translating it yields CASSSVGTGRNTEAFF.

This clonotype has at least ten counts. V gene TRBV12-3 or TRBV12-4 combines with J gene TRBJ2-5; the D gene could be TRBD1 or TRBD2 (5 bases each). V gave up 2 bases and J gave up 2 bases, with 9 bases separating them. CDR3 length equals 14 residues. CDR3 region: CASSLWGIQETQYF. CDR3 DNA sequence: TGTGCCAGCAGTTTATGGGGGATACAAGAGACCCAGTACTTC.